This T cell receptor (beta chain) came from a study of blood T cell repertoires in COVID-19. V was shortened by 1 base and J by 1 base, with 8 bases between the two germline ends. The CDR3 has 14 amino acids. Germline V CDR1 and CDR2: SGHRS, YFSETQ. Method: immunoSEQ multiplex PCR; TCRdb's copy keeps in-frame clones and lacks some. The profile shows roughly 430,000 clones, roughly 88% of them singletons. The specimen sequenced was PBMCs or T cells enriched from blood (not recorded which). The chain recombines TRBV5-1 with TRBJ1-1; weak D call: TRBD1 (6 bases). The receptor's source is a woman in her forties with acute COVID-19. In DNA form, the CDR3 reads TGCGCCAGCAGCTTGAGGGGGACGAACACTGAAGCTTTCTTT. Amino acid sequence: CASSLRGTNTEAFF.